Listed here are 31 T cell receptor beta chains from one sample, sequenced in a study of OX40 agonist ivuxolimab in advanced cancers. TCRdb keeps only in-frame clones here, not all; method: immunoSEQ multiplex PCR. The profile shows tens of thousands of clones, 80% of them singletons. The sequences come from CD4+ or CD8+ T cells sorted from blood, collected in a trial of the OX40 agonist ivuxolimab. These receptors all stem from an adult with an advanced solid tumor such as melanoma, head and neck, liver or kidney cancer.

The J gene is TRBJ1-1, the V gene TRBV6-5; D unresolved. V gave up 5 bases and J gave up 5 bases, with 15 bases separating them. This CDR3 region has 14 residues. Germline CDR1 MNHEY, CDR2 SVGAGI. The CDR3 loop is CASSRTGFETEAFF. CDR3 nucleotide sequence: TGTGCCAGCAGTCGGACGGGGTTCGAAACTGAAGCTTTCTTT.

The V and J genes are TRBV18 and TRBJ1-5; no reliable D call. The germline V and J ends were trimmed by 4 bases and 4 bases, with 11 bases remaining between them. CDR3 length: 14 amino acids. Germline V lookup: CDR1 KGHSH, CDR2 LQKENI. The CDR3 reads CASSLGGGNQPQHF. In DNA, the CDR3 is TGTGCCAGCTCACTCGGTGGAGGTAATCAGCCCCAGCATTTT.

This chain uses TRBV6-5 with TRBJ1-6; D is unresolved. The CDR3 length is 12 residues. V gave up 7 bases and J gave up 11 bases, with 12 bases separating them. The germline gives CDR1 MNHEY, CDR2 SVGAGI. The CDR3 loop reads CASNLGKTPLHF. The DNA for the CDR3 is TGTGCCAGCAATCTAGGGAAAACACCCCTCCACTTT.

The rearrangement joins TRBV7-9 to TRBJ2-5, with D unresolved. The CDR3 runs 13 residues. V lost 0 bases and J lost 4, with 6 bases in between. CDR1 is SEHNR, CDR2 FQNEAQ, per germline (reference sequence). Written as DNA, the CDR3 is TGTGCCAGCAGCTTAGCTTCGGGAGAGACCCAGTACTTC. Its protein is CASSLASGETQYF.

The chain joins TRBV4-1 to TRBJ2-4; 7 nucleotides match TRBD1. The J segment lost 0 bases and the V segment lost 0 bases, leaving 11 bases of the junction unmatched. This CDR3 has 19 amino acids. The germline V gene has CDR1 MGHRA and CDR2 YSYEKL. DNA for the CDR3: TGCGCCAGCAGCCAAGATACCGGACAGGCTCTTCTAGCCAAAAACATTCAGTACTTC. Protein: CASSQDTGQALLAKNIQYF.

The genes are TRBV5-1 and TRBJ2-5; D remains unclear. The CDR3 contains 13 residues. Germline assignment: CDR1 SGHRS and CDR2 YFSETQ. V dropped 3 bases and J dropped 3 bases, with 9 bases sitting between them. Written as DNA, the CDR3 is TGCGCCAGCAGCTCTCGTCCAAAAGAGACCCAGTACTTC. Amino acids: CASSSRPKETQYF.

The CDR3 DNA sequence: TGTGCCAGCAGTTACTCGGTGCCGGCCCCAAGGACGCAGTATTTT. Its translation: CASSYSVPAPRTQYF. J is TRBJ2-3 and V is TRBV6-5, with D hard to call. Deletions cut 0 bases from V and 9 bases from J, with 16 bases between. The CDR3 sequence is 15 residues long. Germline V CDR1 and CDR2: MNHEY, SVGAGI.

In DNA, the CDR3 is TGTGCCAGCAGCCGCCGGACGGCAGCAACTAATGAAAAACTGTTTTTT. Translated, it gives CASSRRTAATNEKLFF. This chain uses TRBV5-6 with TRBJ1-4; D is uncertain. CDR1 is SGHDT, CDR2 YYEEEE, per germline. This CDR3 region has 16 residues. V lost 4 bases and J lost 0, with 13 bases in between.

V gene TRBV30 combines with J gene TRBJ1-1, with D possibly being TRBD1 (5 bases). The CDR3 is 15 residues long. Germline CDR1 and CDR2: GTSNPN and SVGIG (reference sequence). V dropped 0 bases and J dropped 4 bases, with 15 bases sitting between them. Here the CDR3 reads CAWSVGLGLSTEAFF. In nucleotides, the CDR3 is TGTGCCTGGAGTGTGGGACTGGGACTTTCCACTGAAGCTTTCTTT.

This clone appeared a few times. V gene TRBV14 combines with J gene TRBJ1-1; D remains ambiguous. V was trimmed by 0 bases and J by 4 bases, leaving 9 bases between them. Per germline, CDR1 SGHDN and CDR2 FVKESK. CDR3 length equals 14 residues. The CDR3: CASSQEWASTEAFF. CDR3 nucleotide sequence: TGTGCCAGCAGCCAAGAATGGGCCAGCACTGAAGCTTTCTTT.

The rearrangement uses TRBV5-1 and TRBJ2-7, with D perhaps TRBD1 (7 bases). Germline lookup yields CDR1 SGHRS and CDR2 YFSETQ. The ends were cut back, 5 bases at V and 1 base at J, with 10 bases in the middle. The CDR3 contains 13 residues. The CDR3, as DNA: TGCGCCAGCAGGGCGGGACAGTCCTACGAGCAGTACTTC. Translated, it gives CASRAGQSYEQYF.

The chain combines TRBV7-2 with TRBJ1-5; D remains ambiguous. Germline assignment: CDR1 SGHTA and CDR2 FQGNSA. The CDR3 consists of 13 residues. V shed 5 bases and J shed 6 bases, with 11 bases lying between them. The CDR3 coding sequence is TGTGCCAGCAGCCCCCGACCGCGTCAGCCCCAGCATTTT. Residues: CASSPRPRQPQHF.

The rearrangement joins TRBV7-2 to TRBJ1-2; no firm D call. V shed 3 bases and J shed 3 bases, with 8 bases lying between them. Germline assignment: CDR1 SGHTA and CDR2 FQGNSA. CDR3 size: 13 residues. The CDR3: CASSLKRDYGYTF. CDR3 bases: TGTGCCAGCAGCTTGAAGAGAGACTATGGCTACACCTTC.

This rearrangement joins TRBV11-2 to TRBJ1-2; D may be TRBD1 (5 bases). The V and J ends lost 5 bases and 2 bases respectively, with 9 bases between them. The CDR3 consists of 13 residues. Germline lookup yields CDR1 SGHAT and CDR2 FQNNGV. CDR3 sequence (DNA): TGTGCCAGCAGCGTTCAGGGAAACTATGGCTACACCTTC. Translation gives CASSVQGNYGYTF. Together with reference TRBV11-2 and TRBJ1-2, the CDR3 gives the full variable domain: EAGVAQSPRYKIIEKRQSVAFWCNPISGHATLYWYQQILGQGPKLLIQFQNNGVVDDSQLPKDRFSAERLKGVDSTLKIQPAKLEDSAVYLCASSVQGNYGYTFGSGTRLTVV.

A single count supports this clone. The chain is built from TRBV19 and TRBJ1-5, with 8 bases aligning to TRBD1. The V segment lost 6 bases and the J segment 7 bases; nucleotides outside the gene matches: 8. There are 14 residues in the CDR3. Germline V gene lookup returns CDR1 LNHDA and CDR2 SQIVND (reference sequence). CDR3 in DNA: TGTGCCAGTAGGGATGGACAGGGTGGGCAGCCCCAGCATTTT. Its translation is CASRDGQGGQPQHF.

V and J are TRBV6-1 and TRBJ2-7, with D possibly matching TRBD2 (6 bases). Looked up from germline, CDR1 is MNHNS and CDR2 is SASEGT. The ends were cut back, 7 bases at V and 6 bases at J, with 22 bases in the middle. The CDR3 consists of 15 residues. CDR3 bases: TGTGCCAGCACCCCCAGGAGGGACCCCGGGGCCGAGCAGTACTTC. This gives the protein CASTPRRDPGAEQYF.

The genes are TRBV6-5 and TRBJ2-3; D uncertain. V gave up 6 bases and J gave up 1 base, with 5 bases separating them. CDR3 length: 12 amino acids. Germline CDR1 and CDR2: MNHEY and SVGAGI. CDR3: CASSTGTDTQYF. Here the CDR3 DNA reads TGTGCCAGCAGCACGGGCACAGATACGCAGTATTTT.

The chain recombines TRBV5-5 with TRBJ1-3, with TRBD1 identical over 8 bases. Per the germline V gene, CDR1 is SGHKS and CDR2 is YYEKEE (reference sequence). Unmatched junction bases numbered 9, after V lost 3 bases and J lost 7 bases. The CDR3 spans 15 residues. The CDR3 DNA follows: TGTGCCAGCAGCTCCACAGGGGGAGTTGGGAACACCATATATTTT. This sequence encodes CASSSTGGVGNTIYF.

J is TRBJ1-6 and V is TRBV28, with D unresolved. The CDR3 is 13 residues long. V lost 7 bases and J 0 bases, leaving 4 bases between the germline ends. CDR1 is MDHEN, CDR2 SYDVKM, per germline. The CDR3 region is CASTGSYNSPLHF. The CDR3 coding sequence is TGTGCCAGCACCGGCTCCTATAATTCACCCCTCCACTTT.

The rearrangement joins TRBV28 to TRBJ2-2; no definite D call. Trimming left V 6 bases short and J 4 bases short, with 15 bases between. Germline V lookup: CDR1 MDHEN, CDR2 SYDVKM. The CDR3 loop spans 15 amino acids. CDR3 region: CASRPPWGTTGELFF. CDR3 DNA: TGTGCCAGCAGACCTCCGTGGGGTACCACCGGGGAGCTGTTTTTT.

The rearrangement uses TRBV7-8 and TRBJ2-4; no reliable D call. CDR1 and CDR2 from the germline V gene are SGHVS and FQNEAQ. With 4 bases removed from V and 5 bases from J, the gap between germline ends came to 9 bases. The CDR3 is 13 residues long. CDR3 in amino acids: CASSSLPQNIQYF. For the CDR3, the DNA is TGTGCCAGCAGCTCACTGCCCCAAAACATTCAGTACTTC. The complete variable domain, with remaining parts taken from reference TRBV7-8 and TRBJ2-4, reads GAGVSQSPRYKVAKRGQDVALRCDPISGHVSLFWYQQALGQGPEFLTYFQNEAQLDKSGLPSDRFFAERPEGSVSTLKIQRTQQEDSAVYLCASSSLPQNIQYFGAGTRLSVL.

The chain is built from TRBV11-1 and TRBJ2-1; no definite D call. V lost 0 bases to trimming and J lost 0 bases, with 9 bases between them. Germline-derived CDR1 and CDR2 are SGHAT and FQDESV (reference sequence). The CDR3 is made up of 16 amino acids. CDR3 DNA: TGTGCCAGCAGCTTAGCGCACAGATTCTCCTACAATGAGCAGTTCTTC. The encoded protein is CASSLAHRFSYNEQFF.

The chain carries TRBV6-5 and TRBJ1-1; D is undetermined. Germline V CDR1 and CDR2: MNHEY, SVGAGI. The CDR3 sequence is 14 residues long. Trimming removed 6 bases from V and 0 bases from J, with 11 bases in between. CDR3 sequence: CASRKEVLNTEAFF. For the CDR3, the DNA is TGTGCCAGCAGGAAGGAGGTTCTGAACACTGAAGCTTTCTTT.

This clone was seen only once. This sequence joins TRBV10-3 and TRBJ2-3, with a possible D match to TRBD1 (5 bases). V dropped 7 bases and J dropped 10 bases, with 24 bases sitting between them. Per germline, CDR1 ENHRY and CDR2 SYGVKD. This CDR3 has 15 residues. The DNA of the CDR3 is TGTGCCATCATAGGACCGCCTCTACAGGAGATACCGCAGTATTTT. Translated, it gives CAIIGPPLQEIPQYF.

This clone was observed a few times. The CDR3 spells CSVEGDSTEAFF. The DNA of the CDR3 is TGCAGCGTTGAAGGGGACAGCACTGAAGCTTTCTTT. The chain carries TRBV29-1 and TRBJ1-1, with 7 bases fitting TRBD1. CDR1 is SQVTM, CDR2 ANQGSEA, per germline. V trimming: 1 base; J trimming: 4 bases; junction bases outside the gene matches: 0. There are 12 residues in the CDR3. Complete variable domain (other parts from reference TRBV29-1 and TRBJ1-1): SAVISQKPSRDICQRGTSLTIQCQVDSQVTMMFWYRQQPGQSLTLIATANQGSEATYESGFVIDKFPISRPNLTFSTLTVSNMSPEDSSIYLCSVEGDSTEAFFGQGTRLTVV.

The chain carries TRBV29-1 and TRBJ1-2; TRBD1 matches at 8 bases. The ends lost 1 base at V and 7 bases at J; junction bases unmatched: 5. The CDR3 consists of 13 residues. The germline gives CDR1 SQVTM, CDR2 ANQGSEA. CDR3 loop: CSVEGGTGRGYTF. Here the CDR3 DNA reads TGCAGCGTTGAAGGGGGGACAGGTCGTGGCTACACCTTC.

This clone was counted between two and nine times. The V gene is TRBV7-3, the J gene TRBJ2-5; a possible D gene is TRBD2 (6 bases). The CDR3 sequence is 15 residues long. Trimming took 3 bases from V and 2 from J, leaving 13 bases between them. Germline lookup yields CDR1 SGHTA and CDR2 FQGTGA. The CDR3 DNA follows: TGTGCCAGCAGCTTTTACGGGGGTGTTCAAGAGACCCAGTACTTC. This encodes CASSFYGGVQETQYF.

V and J are TRBV2 and TRBJ2-5, with TRBD2 matching over 12 bases. Trimming at V came to 6 bases and at J to 5 bases, leaving 7 bases not matched to a gene. The CDR3 has 15 residues. The germline V gene has CDR1 SNHLY and CDR2 FYNNEI. The CDR3 DNA sequence: TGTGCCAGCAGCGTCGGACTAGCGGGATATGAGACCCAGTACTTC. Protein: CASSVGLAGYETQYF.

The chain is built from TRBV11-3 and TRBJ2-1; a possible D gene is TRBD2 (6 bases). The V gene lost 1 base and the J gene lost 0 bases, with 16 bases spanning the gap. CDR3 length: 18 amino acids. Germline CDR1 SGHNT, CDR2 YENEEA. The CDR3 DNA reads as TGTGCCAGCAGCTTAGCGCGGGGCATGGGGAGCTCCTACAATGAGCAGTTCTTC. Its protein is CASSLARGMGSSYNEQFF.

The chain is built from TRBV6-1 and TRBJ1-2; no firm D call. The length of the CDR3 is 12 residues. Trimming removed 8 bases from V and 6 bases from J, with 13 bases in between. Germline CDR1 reads MNHNS; CDR2 reads SASEGT. This chain's CDR3 is CASVWLGDGYTF. Here the CDR3 DNA reads TGTGCCAGCGTCTGGCTCGGAGATGGCTACACCTTC.

The chain is built from TRBV7-2 and TRBJ2-1; 11 bases match TRBD2. Germline V gene data show CDR1 as SGHTA and CDR2 as FQGNSA. The CDR3 sequence is 15 residues long. The V segment lost 5 bases and the J segment 4 bases; nucleotides outside the gene matches: 4. The CDR3 region has the DNA TGTGCCAGCAGCACACTAGCGGGGGCGTACAATGAGCAGTTCTTC. Translating it yields CASSTLAGAYNEQFF.